What follows is one T cell receptor beta chain and its context. The method was immunoSEQ multiplex PCR; TCRdb's version includes in-frame clones alone and lacks a portion of them. Seen here are around 55,000 clones, 90% to 95% observed once, and the top ten hold 3% to 3.5%. This CDR3 region has 14 residues. CDR1 is SGHRS and CDR2 is YFSETQ in the germline V gene. V dropped 2 bases and J dropped 3; count of bases not matched to a gene: 1. This record belongs to a study of T cell changes during pregnancy in multiple sclerosis. The origin of this receptor is a female donor with multiple sclerosis, enrolled in a pregnancy study. This specimen was CD8+ T cells from peripheral blood mononuclear cells, taken in the third trimester of pregnancy. This chain links TRBV5-1 with TRBJ2-7; 11 bases align to TRBD1. The CDR3 sequence: CASSFGTGGYEQYF. In DNA, the CDR3 is TGCGCCAGCAGCTTCGGGACAGGGGGCTACGAGCAGTACTTC.